One sample yielded the 3 T cell receptor beta chains listed below, sequenced in a study of neurological immune-mediated disorders. One entry per CDR3 protein, called by TCRdb with MiXCR from the 5' RACE reads. The table lists 45,000 to 55,000 distinct CDR3 sequences, approximately 5.8% of them singletons, with roughly 1.4% in the top ten. Sequencing was performed on CD4+ T cells from blood. These receptors were taken from a young woman with multiple sclerosis.

The rearrangement links TRBV6-2 or TRBV6-3 to TRBJ2-3; either TRBD1 or TRBD2 may supply D (5 bases each). There are 18 residues in the CDR3. Germline CDR1 and CDR2: MNHEY and SVGEGT. Trimming stripped 4 bases from V and 2 bases from J, with 22 bases between. CDR3 nucleotides: TGTGCCAGCAGTTCCCGGGACGCAACCCTCTTTGTCACAGATACGCAGTATTTT. Translated, it gives CASSSRDATLFVTDTQYF.

This clonotype was found many times. The CDR3 sequence is CASSYNTGPGNQPQHF. In nucleotides, the CDR3 is TGTGCCAGCAGCTATAACACGGGACCGGGCAATCAGCCCCAGCATTTT. J is TRBJ1-5 and V is TRBV5-6; possible D gene TRBD1, 5 bases. The CDR3 has 16 amino acids. V lost 3 bases and J 2 bases, leaving 15 bases between the germline ends. Germline V gene data show CDR1 as SGHDT and CDR2 as YYEEEE.

This clonotype was observed at least ten times. This chain uses TRBV11-2 with TRBJ1-3, with D tentatively TRBD1 (6 bases). The CDR3 is 15 amino acids. V shed 6 bases and J shed 1 base, with 13 bases lying between them. Germline CDR1 SGHAT, CDR2 FQNNGV. The DNA of the CDR3 is TGTGCCAGCAGTCGAGACAGGACGTCTGGAAACACCATATATTTT. Protein sequence: CASSRDRTSGNTIYF.